This T cell receptor (beta chain) was retrieved from a study of CD8 T cells in Susac syndrome. Negative isolation was used for CD8+ and CD4+ T cells and FACS enrichment for TEMRA cells. RNA amounts of roughly 0.5 to 1 ug underwent reverse transcription with random hexamers. One entry per CDR3 protein, called by TCRdb with MiXCR from the immunoSEQ multiplex PCR reads. The table lists roughly 220,000 distinct CDR3 sequences, around 93% of them singletons. The length of the CDR3 is 12 residues. The germline CDR1 and CDR2 sequences are KGHDR and SFDVKD. V was clipped by 6 bases and J by 7 bases, with 11 bases between them.

The receptor's source is a human donor with Susac syndrome. The sequenced sample was CD4+ T cells from PBMCs. The gene calls are TRBV24-1 and TRBJ1-1; no definite D call. The DNA of the CDR3 is TGTGCCACCAGTAGGGATGAAGGTGAAGCTTTCTTT. Its translation: CATSRDEGEAFF.